This is a list of T cell receptor beta chains from one sample in a study of blood T cell repertoires in COVID-19. This table comes from immunoSEQ multiplex PCR, and its TCRdb copy is limited to in-frame clones, with some not included. There are approximately 70,000 clones in the sample; approximately 90% occur only once, and around 8% lies in the top ten. The specimen was peripheral blood. These receptors came from a human donor in a cohort sampled during active COVID-19. Both conserved end residues are trimmed from each CDR3. Expanded clones are given a class, and other clones once, few, many or no size at all.

J gene | V gene | clone size | CDR3 protein
TRBJ1-5 | TRBV28 | . | ASRTGEQPQH
TRBJ2-3 | TRBV11-2 | . | ASSRNRDRVTDTQY
TRBJ1-1 | TRBV12-3/TRBV12-4 | . | ASSLVDSTEAF
TRBJ2-7 | TRBV4-1 | . | ASSQDGGQNYEQY
TRBJ1-2 | TRBV27 | . | ASSLWGGHYGYT
TRBJ2-7 | TRBV7-2 | . | ASSLSWNQDEQY
TRBJ1-5 | TRBV2 | . | ASSLYLDQPQH
TRBJ1-6 | TRBV30 | . | AWTGTGIYSPLH
TRBJ2-1 | TRBV25-1 | . | ASSGTLAGGTYNEQF
TRBJ1-6 | TRBV5-5 | . | ASSFGQGRNSPLH
TRBJ2-7 | TRBV11-2 | once | ASSLGQVRYEQY
TRBJ1-5 | TRBV6-5 | . | ASTTGNGQPQH
TRBJ2-3 | TRBV7-8 | . | ASSLGQRARADTQY
TRBJ2-7 | TRBV27 | . | ASSSRDIAYEQY
TRBJ1-1 | TRBV5-6 | . | ASSSPRGLWDTEAF
TRBJ2-7 | TRBV5-6 | few | ASSSGTGQYEQY
TRBJ1-1 | TRBV24-1 | . | ATRAGALNTEAF
TRBJ1-5 | TRBV11-2 | . | ASSLPGRNQPQH
TRBJ2-7 | TRBV11-2 | . | ASSLERGGGSYEQY
TRBJ2-7 | TRBV18 | . | ASSPVGVYEQY
TRBJ1-2 | TRBV4-1 | few | ASSQARQGAGGYT
TRBJ2-7 | TRBV11-2 | . | ASSFDPGTGRREQY
TRBJ2-7 | TRBV6-5 | . | ASSYLQGAYEQY
TRBJ1-1 | TRBV5-6 | . | ASSSTGLLNTEAF
TRBJ1-4 | TRBV28 | few | ASSFDRVRDNEKLF
TRBJ1-1 | TRBV30 | once | AWSTRQGMNTEAF
TRBJ1-1 | TRBV7-3 | once | ASSSGRGTEAF